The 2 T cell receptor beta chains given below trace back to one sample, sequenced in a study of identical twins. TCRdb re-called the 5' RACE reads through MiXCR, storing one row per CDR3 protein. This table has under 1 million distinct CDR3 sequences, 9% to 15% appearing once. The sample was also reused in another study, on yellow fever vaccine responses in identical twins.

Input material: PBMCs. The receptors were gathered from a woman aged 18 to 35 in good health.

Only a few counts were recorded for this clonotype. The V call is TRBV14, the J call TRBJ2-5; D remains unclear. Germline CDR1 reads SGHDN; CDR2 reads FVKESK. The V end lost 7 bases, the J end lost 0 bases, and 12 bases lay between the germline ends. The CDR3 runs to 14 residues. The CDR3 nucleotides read TGTGCCAGCATCCACATCGAGTACCAAGAGACCCAGTACTTC. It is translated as CASIHIEYQETQYF.

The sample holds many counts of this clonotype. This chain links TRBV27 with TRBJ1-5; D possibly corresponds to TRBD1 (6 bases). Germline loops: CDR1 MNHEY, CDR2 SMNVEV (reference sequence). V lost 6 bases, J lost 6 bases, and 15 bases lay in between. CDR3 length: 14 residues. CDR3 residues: CASSLNRVGQPQHF. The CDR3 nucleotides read TGTGCCAGCAGCCTTAACAGGGTGGGTCAGCCCCAGCATTTT.